This T cell receptor beta chain is from a study of T cells in Graves' hyperthyroidism and ophthalmopathy. The source material, RNA transcripts, was used to amplify TCR beta CDR3 regions. HTBI primers were used for first-round RT-PCR of the TCR CDR3. MiXCR, run by TCRdb on the multiplex PCR reads, gives a single entry per CDR3 protein. The data hold 300,000 to 350,000 distinct CDR3 sequences, with roughly 18% observed a single time. V gave up 7 bases and J gave up 6 bases, with 10 bases separating them. The CDR3 has 12 residues. Germline V gene data show CDR1 as KGHDR and CDR2 as SFDVKD. Cells are PBMCs isolated from more than 8.5 ml of fresh blood.

Source material: blood. The rearrangement links TRBV24-1 to TRBJ2-3; tentative D call: TRBD2 (5 bases). The clonotype was recovered from a woman aged 50 to 65 with Graves' hyperthyroidism. The CDR3 DNA reads TGTGCCACCAGGGACTCCTCGGATACGCAGTATTTT. Its translation is CATRDSSDTQYF.